This is a list of T cell receptor beta chains from one sample in a study of T cell changes during pregnancy in multiple sclerosis. Here immunoSEQ multiplex PCR was the method, and the copy in TCRdb shows in-frame clones only, minus some. The repertoire holds tens of thousands of clones, with about 91% as singletons. The sample was peripheral blood, taken before pregnancy. These receptors all stem from a female donor with multiple sclerosis, enrolled in a pregnancy study. Each CDR3 is given without its conserved first and last residue. The order of the fields is V gene, CDR3 protein.

TRBV10-3 | AISEGGYQPQH
TRBV5-5 | ASSSGTTPYEQY
TRBV7-8 | ASRGSTGGDGYT
TRBV11-2 | ASNSLVGTQY
TRBV7-2 | ASSLSGQGFSGANVLT
TRBV10-3 | AIKGTDNYGYT
TRBV23-1 | ASSQYGQGVFLPPNTGELF
TRBV18 | ASSPQNRGSVYGYT
TRBV2 | ASSPTYEQY
TRBV7-9 | ASSTTSGGSKTQY